Listed below are T cell receptor beta chains from one sample, sequenced in a study of control samples from healthy donors and cancer patients. TCRdb's copy holds only in-frame clones and misses some; the assay was immunoSEQ multiplex PCR. The sample has fewer than 120,000 clones; approximately 88% are singletons. The sample comprised PBMCs. These receptors all stem from an older woman with lung cancer. The CDR3 runs from the conserved cysteine through the conserved F or W. The D gene is left open where the match is weak. Size values are once, few and many counts, or a class for expanded clones, and some rows have none.

TRBV5-1	-	15	TRBJ2-1	TRBD1	TGCGCCAGCAGCTATCGACAGGGGGCCCCCAATGAGCAGTTCTTC	CASSYRQGAPNEQFF
TRBV7-9	-	14	TRBJ2-3	-	TGTGCCAGCACCGATAGCGGTAGCACAGATACGCAGTATTTT	CASTDSGSTDTQYF
TRBV5-1	-	15	TRBJ2-1	TRBD2	TGCGCCAGCAGCTTGGGCGGGGGGGCTAACAATGAGCAGTTCTTC	CASSLGGGANNEQFF
TRBV11-2	-	14	TRBJ1-6	TRBD1	TGTGCCAGCAGCCGCGGGACAGAGAATTCACCCCTCCACTTT	CASSRGTENSPLHF
TRBV7-2	once	17	TRBJ2-7	-	TGTGCCAGCAGCTTAGTTGGGGGGACAAACCCTACCTACGAGCAGTACTTC	CASSLVGGTNPTYEQYF
TRBV7-2	-	14	TRBJ2-1	-	TGTGCCAGCCAGGGGGGCGGGAGTCGGAATGAGCAGTTCTTC	CASQGGGSRNEQFF
TRBV19	-	15	TRBJ1-3	-	TGTGCCAGTAGTGCTGCAGGAGACTCTGGAAACACCATATATTTT	CASSAAGDSGNTIYF
TRBV19	-	17	TRBJ1-2	-	TGTGCCAGTAGTGTCCTGACGGGGCAGGTTGAAAGCTATGGCTACACCTTC	CASSVLTGQVESYGYTF
TRBV7-2	-	15	TRBJ2-7	-	TGTGCCAGCAGCCTAGCTCCGGGTAATCCATACGAGCAGTACTTC	CASSLAPGNPYEQYF
TRBV2	-	14	TRBJ1-1	-	TGTGCCAGCCGTTTCAGGGAGAGGAACACTGAAGCTTTCTTT	CASRFRERNTEAFF
TRBV3-1/TRBV3-2	-	14	TRBJ1-1	-	TGTGCCAGCAGCCAGACACTGATGAACACTGAAGCTTTCTTT	CASSQTLMNTEAFF
TRBV7-9	-	15	TRBJ1-1	TRBD1	TGTGCCAGCAGCTTAGAGAAACAGGGGGACGCTGAAGCTTTCTTT	CASSLEKQGDAEAFF
TRBV19	-	16	TRBJ2-5	TRBD1	TGTGCCAGTAGTATACGACGGACAGGGTACCAAGAGACCCAGTACTTC	CASSIRRTGYQETQYF
TRBV6-5	-	15	TRBJ1-2	TRBD1	TGTGCCAGCAGTCCCGCTTTACAGGGGGCGCATGGCTACACCTTC	CASSPALQGAHGYTF
TRBV4-2	-	16	TRBJ2-7	-	TGTGCCAGCAGCCAGGAGGGGAGTCAGGTCTCCTACGAGCAGTACTTC	CASSQEGSQVSYEQYF
TRBV25-1	-	17	TRBJ2-5	TRBD2	TGTGCCAGCAGTGAATATCCTAGCGGGATTTACCAAGAGACCCAGTACTTC	CASSEYPSGIYQETQYF
TRBV12-3/TRBV12-4	once	12	TRBJ2-5	-	TGTGCCAGCAGTTTAGGGGGTAAGACCCAGTACTTC	CASSLGGKTQYF
TRBV18	-	13	TRBJ2-7	-	TGTGCCAGCTCACCGGGCAGGGATAACGAGCAGTACTTC	CASSPGRDNEQYF
TRBV19	-	14	TRBJ2-1	-	TGTGCCAGTAGTAATGTCCTCGGAGACAATGAGCAGTTCTTC	CASSNVLGDNEQFF
TRBV11-3	once	16	TRBJ1-1	-	TGTGCCAGCAGCCAGATCTCCGGGGCCCTGAACACTGAAGCTTTCTTT	CASSQISGALNTEAFF
TRBV28	-	15	TRBJ2-1	TRBD2	TGTGCCAGCAGGATAGCGGGCACCTCCTACAATGAGCAGTTCTTC	CASRIAGTSYNEQFF
TRBV24-1	-	15	TRBJ2-3	TRBD1	TGTGCCACCAGTGTCCACAGGGGGGGCACAGATACGCAGTATTTT	CATSVHRGGTDTQYF
TRBV6-5	once	15	TRBJ1-6	-	TGTGCCAGCAGTTACCTGGGCTCCTATAATTCACCCCTCCACTTT	CASSYLGSYNSPLHF
TRBV18	once	14	TRBJ2-5	TRBD2	TGTGCCAGCTCACCACCCGGGGGGACAGAGACCCAGTACTTC	CASSPPGGTETQYF